This is a list of T cell receptor beta chains from one sample in a study of cytomegalovirus exposure and HLA in healthy donors. The data were produced by immunoSEQ multiplex PCR, yet TCRdb's version contains in-frame clones alone and is incomplete. The sample lists 150,000 to 200,000 clones, roughly four fifths occurring once. Sequenced: PBMCs. The source is a man aged 18 to 29 in good health and CMV-seronegative. Each CDR3 is given with its conserved first and last residue. Each record gives: clone size, V gene, D gene, J gene, CDR3 protein, CDR3 DNA. The D gene is left open where the match is weak. Size is omitted from some rows. Given values are once, few, many or a class for expanded clones.

-,TRBV9,-,TRBJ1-1,CASSPGMMNTEAFF,TGTGCCAGCAGCCCCGGGATGATGAACACTGAAGCTTTCTTT
few,TRBV5-4,-,TRBJ2-7,CASSFSGAYEQYF,TGTGCCAGCAGCTTCTCCGGAGCCTACGAGCAGTACTTC
-,TRBV7-9,-,TRBJ2-1,CASSLDRRQFF,TGTGCCAGCAGCTTAGACCGGAGGCAGTTCTTC
once,TRBV19,TRBD1,TRBJ1-5,CASSIGRGGSNQPQHF,TGTGCCAGTAGTATAGGAAGAGGGGGCAGCAATCAGCCCCAGCATTTT
-,TRBV11-2,TRBD1,TRBJ2-6,CASSLVTGAFSGANVLTF,TGTGCCAGCAGCTTAGTCACAGGGGCTTTCTCTGGGGCCAACGTCCTGACTTTC
-,TRBV12-5,-,TRBJ2-3,CASGLVSLDTQYF,TGTGCTAGTGGTTTGGTAAGCTTAGATACGCAGTATTTT
-,TRBV4-2,TRBD1,TRBJ2-2,CASSLKDRGVFANTGELFF,TGTGCCAGCAGCCTCAAGGACAGGGGCGTTTTCGCGAACACCGGGGAGCTGTTTTTT
-,TRBV30,TRBD1,TRBJ2-7,CAWRPPGQVSYEQYF,TGTGCCTGGCGACCCCCGGGACAGGTGTCCTACGAGCAGTACTTC
-,TRBV6-5,-,TRBJ1-3,CASSLWTDTGNTIYF,TGTGCCAGCAGTCTATGGACAGACACCGGAAACACCATATATTTT
-,TRBV9,-,TRBJ1-5,CASSADSGGQPQHF,TGTGCCAGCAGCGCGGACAGCGGGGGCCAGCCCCAGCATTTT
-,TRBV6-6,-,TRBJ2-2,CASSYWSSTNTGELFF,TGTGCCAGCAGTTACTGGAGCTCTACAAACACCGGGGAGCTGTTTTTT
-,TRBV18,TRBD1,TRBJ1-5,CASSTTRTGPQHF,TGTGCCAGCTCAACTACACGGACAGGGCCCCAGCATTTT
-,TRBV11-3,TRBD2,TRBJ2-7,CASRGLAGSYEQYF,TGTGCCAGCAGGGGTTTAGCGGGATCCTACGAGCAGTACTTC
-,TRBV21-1,-,TRBJ2-7,CASSKGLAGELHEQYF,TGTGCCAGCAGCAAGGGACTAGCGGGGGAACTCCACGAGCAGTACTTC
-,TRBV28,TRBD2,TRBJ2-7,CASSRTSGTREQYF,TGTGCCAGCAGTCGGACTAGCGGGACCCGCGAGCAGTACTTC
-,TRBV28,-,TRBJ1-1,CASSLGRGAFF,TGTGCCAGCAGTTTGGGAAGGGGAGCTTTCTTT
-,TRBV4-1,TRBD2,TRBJ2-1,CASSRVGTSGNEQFF,TGCGCCAGCAGCCGTGTCGGGACTAGCGGTAATGAGCAGTTCTTC
-,TRBV10-3,-,TRBJ2-2,CAISGTGNTGELFF,TGTGCCATCAGTGGAACAGGGAACACCGGGGAGCTGTTTTTT
-,TRBV20-1,-,TRBJ1-4,CSARQAEKLFF,TGCAGTGCTAGGCAGGCAGAAAAACTGTTTTTT
-,TRBV5-4,TRBD2,TRBJ2-3,CASSWTRTDTQYF,TGTGCCAGCAGCTGGACTAGGACAGATACGCAGTATTTT
-,TRBV7-9,-,TRBJ1-3,CASSLQGRGNTIYF,TGTGCCAGCAGCTTACAGGGAAGGGGAAACACCATATATTTT
once,TRBV15,-,TRBJ1-1,CATSSVQGIVAEAFF,TGTGCCACCAGCAGCGTACAGGGTATCGTAGCTGAAGCTTTCTTT
-,TRBV2,TRBD1,TRBJ1-1,CASIGTGGWGAFF,TGTGCCAGCATTGGGACAGGGGGATGGGGAGCTTTCTTT
once,TRBV9,-,TRBJ2-5,CASNLQGYQETQYF,TGTGCCAGCAACCTGCAGGGATACCAAGAGACCCAGTACTTC
-,TRBV2,TRBD2,TRBJ2-3,CASSFLAGPSGTDTQYF,TGTGCCAGCAGTTTCCTAGCGGGGCCCTCCGGTACAGATACGCAGTATTTT